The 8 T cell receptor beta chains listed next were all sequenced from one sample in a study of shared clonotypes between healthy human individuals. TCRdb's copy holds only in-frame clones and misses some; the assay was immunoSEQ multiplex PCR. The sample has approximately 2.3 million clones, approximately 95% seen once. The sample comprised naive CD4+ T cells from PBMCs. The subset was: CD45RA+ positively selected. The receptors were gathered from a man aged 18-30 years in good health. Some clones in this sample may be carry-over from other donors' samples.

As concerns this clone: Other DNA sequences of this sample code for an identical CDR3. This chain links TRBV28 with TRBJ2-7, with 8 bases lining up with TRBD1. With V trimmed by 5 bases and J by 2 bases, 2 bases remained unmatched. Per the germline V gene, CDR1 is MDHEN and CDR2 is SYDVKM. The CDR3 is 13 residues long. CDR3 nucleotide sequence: TGTGCCAGCAGTCGGACAGGGCCCTACGAGCAGTACTTC. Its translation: CASSRTGPYEQYF.

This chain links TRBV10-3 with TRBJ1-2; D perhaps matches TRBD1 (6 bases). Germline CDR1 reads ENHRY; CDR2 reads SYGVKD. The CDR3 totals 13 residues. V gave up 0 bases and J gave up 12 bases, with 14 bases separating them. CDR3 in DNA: TGTGCCATCAGTGAGTCGAGGGTGGGGGCCCACACCTTC. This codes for CAISESRVGAHTF.

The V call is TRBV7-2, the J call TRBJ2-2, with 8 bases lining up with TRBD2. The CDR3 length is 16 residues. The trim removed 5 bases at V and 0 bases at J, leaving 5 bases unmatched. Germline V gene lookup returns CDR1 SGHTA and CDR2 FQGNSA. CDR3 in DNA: TGTGCCAGCAGCAATCTAGCGGGTACGAACACCGGGGAGCTGTTTTTT. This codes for CASSNLAGTNTGELFF. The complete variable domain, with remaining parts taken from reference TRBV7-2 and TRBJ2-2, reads GAGVSQSPSNKVTEKGKDVELRCDPISGHTALYWYRQSLGQGLEFLIYFQGNSAPDKSGLPSDRFSAERTGGSVSTLTIQRTQQEDSAVYLCASSNLAGTNTGELFFGEGSRLTVL.

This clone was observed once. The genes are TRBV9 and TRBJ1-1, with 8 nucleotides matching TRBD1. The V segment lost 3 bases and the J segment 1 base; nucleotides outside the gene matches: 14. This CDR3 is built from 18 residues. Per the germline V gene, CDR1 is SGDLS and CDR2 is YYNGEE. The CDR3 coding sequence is TGTGCCAGCAGCGAGGGCATCGATATGGACAGGGAGAACACTGAAGCTTTCTTT. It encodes CASSEGIDMDRENTEAFF. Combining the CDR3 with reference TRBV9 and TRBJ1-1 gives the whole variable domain DSGVTQTPKHLITATGQRVTLRCSPRSGDLSVYWYQQSLDQGLQFLIQYYNGEERAKGNILERFSAQQFPDLHSELNLSSLELGDSALYFCASSEGIDMDRENTEAFFGQGTRLTVV.

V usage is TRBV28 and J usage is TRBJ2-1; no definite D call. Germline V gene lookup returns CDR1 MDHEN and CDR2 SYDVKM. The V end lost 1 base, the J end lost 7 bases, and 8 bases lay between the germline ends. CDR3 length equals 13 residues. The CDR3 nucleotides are TGTGCCAGCAGTTTATTGTGGCAGAATGAGCAGTTCTTC. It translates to CASSLLWQNEQFF.

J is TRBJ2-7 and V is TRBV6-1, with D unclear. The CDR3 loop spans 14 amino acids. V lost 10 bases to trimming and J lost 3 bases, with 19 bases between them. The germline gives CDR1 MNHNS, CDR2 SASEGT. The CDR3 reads CATGNLPIIYEQYF. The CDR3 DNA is TGTGCCACCGGTAATCTCCCGATCATCTACGAGCAGTACTTC.

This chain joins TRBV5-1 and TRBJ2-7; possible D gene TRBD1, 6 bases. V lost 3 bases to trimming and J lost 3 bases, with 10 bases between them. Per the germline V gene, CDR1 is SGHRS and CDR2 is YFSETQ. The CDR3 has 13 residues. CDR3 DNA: TGCGCCAGCAGCTCCACAGGGATCTACGAGCAGTACTTC. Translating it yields CASSSTGIYEQYF.

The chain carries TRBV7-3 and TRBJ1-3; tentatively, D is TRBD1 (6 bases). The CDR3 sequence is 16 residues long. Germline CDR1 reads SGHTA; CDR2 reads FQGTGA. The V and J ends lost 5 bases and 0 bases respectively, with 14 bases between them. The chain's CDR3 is CASSPGGRSSGNTIYF. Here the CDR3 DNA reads TGTGCCAGCAGCCCGGGGGGGCGCAGCTCTGGAAACACCATATATTTT.